Listed below are T cell receptor beta chains from one sample, sequenced in a study of OX40 agonist ivuxolimab in advanced cancers. Clones were read by immunoSEQ multiplex PCR, and TCRdb kept only the in-frame ones, dropping some. The top ten clones hold 1.5% to 2% of a sample with 70,000 to 95,000 clones, 65% to 90% of them seen once. The material sequenced was CD4+ or CD8+ T cells sorted from blood, taken in a trial of the OX40 agonist ivuxolimab. These receptors were collected from an adult with an advanced solid tumor such as melanoma, head and neck, liver or kidney cancer. Each CDR3 is given with its conserved first and last residue. The D gene is left open where the match is weak. Size values are once, few and many counts, or a class for expanded clones, and some rows have none.

d_gene: TRBD1
abundance: .
v_gene: TRBV29-1
j_gene: TRBJ2-7
CDR3nt: TGCAGCGTCGACCGGGACAGGGTTTCCTACGAGCAGTACTTC
CDR3aa: CSVDRDRVSYEQYF

d_gene: .
abundance: .
v_gene: TRBV14
j_gene: TRBJ1-2
CDR3nt: TGTGCCAGCAGCCAAGCCGTAGGGGGGGTGCATAACTATGGCTACACCTTC
CDR3aa: CASSQAVGGVHNYGYTF

d_gene: TRBD2
abundance: .
v_gene: TRBV19
j_gene: TRBJ2-1
CDR3nt: TGTGCCAGTAACCACCCGGCTAGCGGACAATACAATGAGCAGTTCTTC
CDR3aa: CASNHPASGQYNEQFF

d_gene: .
abundance: few
v_gene: TRBV6-5
j_gene: TRBJ2-7
CDR3nt: TGTGCCAGCAGGGATTACGAGCAGTACTTC
CDR3aa: CASRDYEQYF

d_gene: .
abundance: .
v_gene: TRBV9
j_gene: TRBJ1-1
CDR3nt: TGTGCCAGCAGTGTAGGGGGAGAAGGTGAAGCTTTCTTT
CDR3aa: CASSVGGEGEAFF

d_gene: .
abundance: once
v_gene: TRBV5-6
j_gene: TRBJ1-1
CDR3nt: TGTGCCAGCAGCCTAGCATTGGCGGGCGGTTTGAACACTGAAGCTTTCTTT
CDR3aa: CASSLALAGGLNTEAFF

d_gene: TRBD1
abundance: .
v_gene: TRBV19
j_gene: TRBJ1-4
CDR3nt: TGTGCCAGTAGCAGCAACAGGGGGCCTGAAAAACTGTTTTTT
CDR3aa: CASSSNRGPEKLFF

d_gene: .
abundance: .
v_gene: TRBV5-1
j_gene: TRBJ2-3
CDR3nt: TGCGCCAGCAGCCCTACCCGGGATACGCAGTATTTT
CDR3aa: CASSPTRDTQYF

d_gene: TRBD2
abundance: .
v_gene: TRBV4-2
j_gene: TRBJ2-3
CDR3nt: TGTGCCAGCAGCCAAGAGACTAGCCCTCGCACAGATACGCAGTATTTT
CDR3aa: CASSQETSPRTDTQYF

d_gene: TRBD1
abundance: .
v_gene: TRBV29-1
j_gene: TRBJ1-2
CDR3nt: TGCAGCGCGGACAGGGGGACCTATGGCTACACCTTC
CDR3aa: CSADRGTYGYTF

d_gene: .
abundance: .
v_gene: TRBV6-5
j_gene: TRBJ1-3
CDR3nt: TGTGCCAGCAGTTACTCAGCAGGGGCTGGAAACACCATATATTTT
CDR3aa: CASSYSAGAGNTIYF

d_gene: TRBD2
abundance: .
v_gene: TRBV4-2
j_gene: TRBJ2-3
CDR3nt: TGTGCCAGCAGCCAAGACCCACTAGCGGACGGGGGAGATACGCAGTATTTT
CDR3aa: CASSQDPLADGGDTQYF

d_gene: .
abundance: .
v_gene: TRBV7-2
j_gene: TRBJ2-2
CDR3nt: TGTGCCAGCAGCACAAGCAGGGTAGCCGGGGAGCTGTTTTTT
CDR3aa: CASSTSRVAGELFF

d_gene: .
abundance: .
v_gene: TRBV28
j_gene: TRBJ1-2
CDR3nt: TGTGCCAGCAGTTATTACGGGCTAGCTAACTATGGCTACACCTTC
CDR3aa: CASSYYGLANYGYTF

d_gene: TRBD1
abundance: .
v_gene: TRBV28
j_gene: TRBJ1-4
CDR3nt: TGTGCCAGCAGCCGCCCGCCGACAGGGGAGAATGAAAAACTGTTTTTT
CDR3aa: CASSRPPTGENEKLFF

d_gene: .
abundance: .
v_gene: TRBV4-2
j_gene: TRBJ1-3
CDR3nt: TGTGCCAGCAGCCAAGGTCCAGGGGATGGTGGAAACACCATATATTTT
CDR3aa: CASSQGPGDGGNTIYF

d_gene: .
abundance: .
v_gene: TRBV28
j_gene: TRBJ1-3
CDR3nt: TGTGCCAGCAGTTTGGGTCAGGACTCTGGAAACACCATATATTTT
CDR3aa: CASSLGQDSGNTIYF

d_gene: .
abundance: .
v_gene: TRBV7-9
j_gene: TRBJ2-7
CDR3nt: TGTGCCAGCAGCCCCCCGGTGGTTGTTATACAGGAGACCTACGAGCAGTACTTC
CDR3aa: CASSPPVVVIQETYEQYF

d_gene: TRBD2
abundance: .
v_gene: TRBV27
j_gene: TRBJ2-5
CDR3nt: TGTGCCAGCAGTTTATTTTCGGGGGGAGAGACCCAGTACTTC
CDR3aa: CASSLFSGGETQYF

d_gene: .
abundance: .
v_gene: TRBV2
j_gene: TRBJ2-1
CDR3nt: TGTGCCAGCAGGGACCGAGGGGAGAAGTTCTACAATGAGCAGTTCTTC
CDR3aa: CASRDRGEKFYNEQFF

d_gene: .
abundance: few
v_gene: TRBV6-5
j_gene: TRBJ1-5
CDR3nt: TGTGCCAGCAGTGCGGACAGATCCTGGGATCAGCCCCAGCATTTT
CDR3aa: CASSADRSWDQPQHF

d_gene: .
abundance: few
v_gene: TRBV5-1
j_gene: TRBJ2-7
CDR3nt: TGCGCCAGCAGCTCGGGTGGGGCAGGGCCAACCTACGAGCAGTACTTC
CDR3aa: CASSSGGAGPTYEQYF

d_gene: .
abundance: .
v_gene: TRBV6-6
j_gene: TRBJ1-3
CDR3nt: TGTGCCAGCAGTTACTCAGGGGGTAGCGGAAACACCATATATTTT
CDR3aa: CASSYSGGSGNTIYF

d_gene: .
abundance: .
v_gene: TRBV4-1
j_gene: TRBJ2-2
CDR3nt: TGCGCCAGCAGCCAAGATTGGCTCACCGGGGAGCTGTTTTTT
CDR3aa: CASSQDWLTGELFF

d_gene: .
abundance: .
v_gene: TRBV23-1
j_gene: TRBJ2-1
CDR3nt: TGCGCCAGCAGTCGGAGAACGAATGAGCAGTTCTTC
CDR3aa: CASSRRTNEQFF

d_gene: .
abundance: .
v_gene: TRBV9
j_gene: TRBJ1-1
CDR3nt: TGTGCCAGCAGCGTAGGCGCGCCGAGGACTGAAGCTTTCTTT
CDR3aa: CASSVGAPRTEAFF